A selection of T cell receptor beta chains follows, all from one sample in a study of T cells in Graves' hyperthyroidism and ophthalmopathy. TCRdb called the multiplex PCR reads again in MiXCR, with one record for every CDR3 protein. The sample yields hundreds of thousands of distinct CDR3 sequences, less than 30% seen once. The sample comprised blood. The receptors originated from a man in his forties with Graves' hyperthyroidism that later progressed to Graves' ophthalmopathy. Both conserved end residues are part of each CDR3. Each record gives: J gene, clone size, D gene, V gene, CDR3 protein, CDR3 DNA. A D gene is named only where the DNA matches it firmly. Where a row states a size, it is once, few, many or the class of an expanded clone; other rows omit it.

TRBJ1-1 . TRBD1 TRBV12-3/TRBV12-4 CASSMTGKSTEAFF TGTGCCAGCAGTATGACAGGGAAAAGCACTGAAGCTTTCTTT
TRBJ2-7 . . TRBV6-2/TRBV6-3 CASSPTENYEQYF TGTGCCAGCAGCCCGACAGAGAACTACGAGCAGTACTTC
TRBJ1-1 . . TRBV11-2 CASSTRGGTGDTEAFF TGTGCCAGCAGCACCAGAGGTGGAACGGGGGACACTGAAGCTTTCTTT
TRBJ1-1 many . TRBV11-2 CASTHEGEAFF TGTGCCAGCACACACGAGGGGGAAGCTTTCTTT
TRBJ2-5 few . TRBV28 CASTPPGEGKTQYF TGTGCCAGCACCCCCCCCGGCGAAGGGAAGACCCAGTACTTC
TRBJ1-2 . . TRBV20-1 CSARVGQDAYGYTF TGCAGTGCTAGAGTAGGCCAGGACGCCTATGGCTACACCTTC
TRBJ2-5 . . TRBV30 CAWSVGGTETQYF TGTGCCTGGAGTGTCGGTGGGACCGAGACCCAGTACTTC
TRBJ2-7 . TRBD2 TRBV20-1 CSAKDGTSGRNEQYF TGCAGTGCCAAAGACGGGACTAGCGGGAGGAATGAGCAGTACTTC
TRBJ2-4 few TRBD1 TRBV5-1 CASSFGTGRDIQYF TGCGCCAGCAGCTTTGGGACAGGGAGGGACATTCAGTACTTC
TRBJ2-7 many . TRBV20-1 CSARTRQVASYEQYF TGCAGTGCTAGGACAAGACAGGTGGCGTCCTACGAGCAGTACTTC
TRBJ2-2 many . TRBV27 CASRNPGLNTGELFF TGTGCCAGCCGTAACCCGGGACTTAACACCGGGGAGCTGTTTTTT
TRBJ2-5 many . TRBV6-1 CASSEATRYQETQYF TGTGCCAGCAGTGAAGCCACAAGGTACCAAGAGACCCAGTACTTC
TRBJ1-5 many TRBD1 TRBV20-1 CSVEDRGHSNQPQHF TGCAGTGTCGAGGACAGGGGGCATAGCAATCAGCCCCAGCATTTT
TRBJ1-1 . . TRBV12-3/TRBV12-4 CATSLGKLNTEAFF TGCGCCACCAGCTTGGGGAAACTGAACACTGAAGCTTTCTTT
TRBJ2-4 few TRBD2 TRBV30 CACPGLGNSDIQYF TGTGCCTGCCCGGGACTAGGAAATTCGGACATTCAGTACTTC
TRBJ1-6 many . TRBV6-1 CASSYNSPLHF TGTGCCAGCTCTTACAATTCACCCCTCCACTTT
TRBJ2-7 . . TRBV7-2 CASSLMGLPYYEQYF TGTGCCAGCAGCCTAATGGGACTCCCCTACTACGAGCAGTACTTC
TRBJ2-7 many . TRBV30 CAWRRDLSYEQYF TGTGCCTGGAGACGGGATCTATCGTACGAGCAGTACTTC
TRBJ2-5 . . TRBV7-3 CASSPGIAGQGTQYF TGTGCCAGCAGCCCCGGGATAGCGGGACAGGGGACCCAGTACTTC
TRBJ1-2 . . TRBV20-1 CSARDLGQGDYGYTF TGCAGTGCTAGAGATCTAGGGCAGGGTGACTATGGCTACACCTTC
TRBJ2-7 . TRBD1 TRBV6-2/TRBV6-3 CASSPPSTGHEQYF TGTGCCAGCAGTCCACCGTCGACAGGGCACGAGCAGTACTTC
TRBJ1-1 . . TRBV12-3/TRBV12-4 CASSGPWATEAFF TGTGCCAGCAGCGGGCCCTGGGCCACTGAAGCTTTCTTT
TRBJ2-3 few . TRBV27 CATRGLRTDTQYF TGTGCCACCCGCGGACTTCGCACAGATACGCAGTATTTT
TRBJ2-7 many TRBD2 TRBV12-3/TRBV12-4 CASRSGTNYEQYF TGTGCCAGCAGATCCGGGACTAACTACGAGCAGTACTTC
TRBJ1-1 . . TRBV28 CASESIRIAFF TGTGCCAGCGAATCGATTCGGATAGCTTTCTTT
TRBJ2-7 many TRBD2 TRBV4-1 CASSRPGTSADEQYF TGCGCCAGCAGCCGCCCCGGGACTAGCGCGGACGAGCAGTACTTC
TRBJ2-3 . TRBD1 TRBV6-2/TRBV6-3 CASRKDRVVLDTQYF TGTGCCAGCAGAAAAGACAGGGTGGTGTTAGATACGCAGTATTTT
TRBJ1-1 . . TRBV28 CASSTRPNENTEAFF TGTGCCAGTTCTACCCGACCTAATGAGAACACTGAAGCTTTCTTT
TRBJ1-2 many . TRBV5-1 CASSRDIRGYTF TGCGCCAGCAGCCGGGACATCCGTGGCTACACCTTC
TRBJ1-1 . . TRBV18 CASSLNEGDTEAFF TGTGCCAGCTCACTGAATGAGGGAGATACTGAAGCTTTCTTT
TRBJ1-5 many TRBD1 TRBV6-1 CASSASGGNQPQHF TGTGCCAGCAGTGCTTCAGGGGGGAATCAGCCCCAGCATTTT
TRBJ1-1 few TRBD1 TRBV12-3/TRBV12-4 CASSSGMGQYTEAFF TGTGCCAGCAGTTCCGGCATGGGACAGTACACTGAAGCTTTCTTT
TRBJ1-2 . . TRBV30 CAWSTSNNYGYTF TGTGCCTGGAGTACATCGAATAACTATGGCTACACCTTC
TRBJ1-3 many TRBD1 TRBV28 CASNKMEGAISGNTIYF TGTGCCAGCAACAAGATGGAGGGGGCCATCTCTGGAAACACCATATATTTT
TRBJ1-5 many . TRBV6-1 CASSESRGLGQLQHF TGTGCCAGCAGTGAATCGAGGGGACTGGGTCAGCTCCAGCATTTT